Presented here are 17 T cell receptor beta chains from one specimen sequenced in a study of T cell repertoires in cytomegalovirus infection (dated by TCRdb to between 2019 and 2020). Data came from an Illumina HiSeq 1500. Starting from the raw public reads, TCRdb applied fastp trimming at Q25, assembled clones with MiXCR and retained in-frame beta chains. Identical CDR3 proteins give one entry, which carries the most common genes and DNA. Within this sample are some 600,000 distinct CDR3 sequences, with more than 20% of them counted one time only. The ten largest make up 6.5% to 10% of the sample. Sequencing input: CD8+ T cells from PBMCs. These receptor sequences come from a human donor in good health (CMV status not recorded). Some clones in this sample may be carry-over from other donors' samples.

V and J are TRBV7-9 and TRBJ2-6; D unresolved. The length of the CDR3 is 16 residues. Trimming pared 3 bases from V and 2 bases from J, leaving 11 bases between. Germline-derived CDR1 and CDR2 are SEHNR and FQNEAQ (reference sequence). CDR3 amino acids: CASSFGTGAGANVLTF. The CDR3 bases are TGTGCCAGCAGCTTTGGAACGGGCGCTGGGGCCAACGTCCTGACTTTC.

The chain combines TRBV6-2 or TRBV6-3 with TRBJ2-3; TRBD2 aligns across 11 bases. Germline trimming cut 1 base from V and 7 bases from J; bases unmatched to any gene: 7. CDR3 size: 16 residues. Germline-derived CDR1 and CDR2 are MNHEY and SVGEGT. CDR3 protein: CASSYFGTSGAHTQYF. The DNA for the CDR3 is TGTGCCAGCAGTTACTTTGGGACTAGCGGAGCTCATACGCAGTATTTT.

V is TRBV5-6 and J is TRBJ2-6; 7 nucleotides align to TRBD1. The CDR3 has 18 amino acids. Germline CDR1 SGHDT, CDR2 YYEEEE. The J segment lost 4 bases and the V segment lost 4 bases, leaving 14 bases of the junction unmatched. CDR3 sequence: CASSQRQGPMTGANVLTF. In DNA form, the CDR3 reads TGTGCCAGCAGCCAGAGACAGGGACCAATGACCGGGGCCAACGTCCTGACTTTC.

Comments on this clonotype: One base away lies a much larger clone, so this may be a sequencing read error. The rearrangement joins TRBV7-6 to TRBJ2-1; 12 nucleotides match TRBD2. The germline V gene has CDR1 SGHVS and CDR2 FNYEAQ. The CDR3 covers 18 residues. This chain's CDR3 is CVSSHVTSGGLPYNEQFF. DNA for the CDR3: TGTGTCAGCAGCCACGTGACTAGCGGGGGCCTTCCCTACAATGAGCAGTTCTTC.

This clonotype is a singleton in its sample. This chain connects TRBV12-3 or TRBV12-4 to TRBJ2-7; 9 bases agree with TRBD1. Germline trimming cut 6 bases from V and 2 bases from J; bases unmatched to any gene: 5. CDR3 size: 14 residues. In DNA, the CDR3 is TGTGCCAGCAGATCAGGACAGGGGACCTACGAGCAGTACTTC. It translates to CASRSGQGTYEQYF.

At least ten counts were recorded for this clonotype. CDR3 nucleotides: TGTGCCAGCAGCTTCACAGGGTTCGACTCTGGGGCCAACGTCCTGACTTTC. This codes for CASSFTGFDSGANVLTF. The J gene is TRBJ2-6, the V gene TRBV7-2, with D maybe TRBD1 (6 bases). With 3 bases removed from V and 0 bases from J, the gap between germline ends came to 12 bases. The CDR3 has 17 amino acids. Per germline, CDR1 SGHTA and CDR2 FQGNSA.

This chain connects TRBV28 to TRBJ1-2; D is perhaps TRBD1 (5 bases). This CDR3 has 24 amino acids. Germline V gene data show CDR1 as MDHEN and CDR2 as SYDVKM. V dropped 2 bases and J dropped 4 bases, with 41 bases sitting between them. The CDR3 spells CASSLDSGGRIEGGNPGAVYGYTF. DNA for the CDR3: TGTGCCAGCAGTTTAGACTCCGGAGGGAGAATCGAAGGCGGGAATCCCGGGGCGGTCTATGGCTACACCTTC.

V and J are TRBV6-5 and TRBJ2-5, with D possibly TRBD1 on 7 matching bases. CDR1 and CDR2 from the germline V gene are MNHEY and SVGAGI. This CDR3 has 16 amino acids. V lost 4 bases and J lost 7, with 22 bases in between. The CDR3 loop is CASSWTGGTDKGTQYF. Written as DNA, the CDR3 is TGTGCCAGCAGTTGGACAGGAGGGACCGACAAGGGGACCCAGTACTTC.

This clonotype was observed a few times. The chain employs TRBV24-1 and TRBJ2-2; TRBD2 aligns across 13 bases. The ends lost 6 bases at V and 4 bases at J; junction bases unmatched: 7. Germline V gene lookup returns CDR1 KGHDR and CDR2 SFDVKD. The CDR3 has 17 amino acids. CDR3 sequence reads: CATSTSGGASGTGELFF. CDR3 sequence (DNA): TGTGCCACCAGTACTAGCGGGGGGGCCAGTGGCACCGGGGAGCTGTTTTTT.

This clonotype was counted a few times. In nucleotides, the CDR3 is TGTGCCAGCATTGGGACAGGGCTAACTGAAGCTTTCTTT. Protein: CASIGTGLTEAFF. The chain is built from TRBV12-3 or TRBV12-4 and TRBJ1-1, with TRBD1 identical over 9 bases. The CDR3 runs to 13 residues. Trimming took 7 bases from V and 5 from J; bases not matched to a gene: 5.

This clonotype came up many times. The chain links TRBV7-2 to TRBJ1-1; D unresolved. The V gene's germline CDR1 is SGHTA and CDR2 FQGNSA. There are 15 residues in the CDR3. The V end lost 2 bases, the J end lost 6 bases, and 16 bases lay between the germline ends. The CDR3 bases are TGTGCCAGCAGCTTATATATCGAAACCCCTTCTGAAGCTTTCTTT. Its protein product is CASSLYIETPSEAFF.

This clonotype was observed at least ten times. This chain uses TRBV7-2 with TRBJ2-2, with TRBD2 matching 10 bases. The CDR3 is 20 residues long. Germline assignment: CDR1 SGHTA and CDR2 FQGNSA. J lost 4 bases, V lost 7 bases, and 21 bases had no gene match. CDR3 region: CASTTQSDPGTSDFTGELFF. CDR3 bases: TGTGCCAGCACCACCCAAAGCGATCCAGGGACTAGCGACTTCACCGGGGAGCTGTTTTTT.

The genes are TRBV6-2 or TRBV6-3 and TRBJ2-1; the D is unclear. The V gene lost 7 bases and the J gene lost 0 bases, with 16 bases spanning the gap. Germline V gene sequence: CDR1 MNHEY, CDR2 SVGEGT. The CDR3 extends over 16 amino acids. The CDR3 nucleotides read TGTGCCAGCACTAAGACCGCGACGAGCTCCTACAATGAGCAGTTCTTC. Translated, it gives CASTKTATSSYNEQFF.

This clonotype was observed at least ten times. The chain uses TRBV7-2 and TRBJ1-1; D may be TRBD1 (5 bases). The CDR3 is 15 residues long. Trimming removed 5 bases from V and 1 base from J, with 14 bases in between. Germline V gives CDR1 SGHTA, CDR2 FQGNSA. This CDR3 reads CASSQERQKNTEAFF. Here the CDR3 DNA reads TGTGCCAGCAGCCAAGAGAGACAGAAGAACACTGAAGCTTTCTTT.

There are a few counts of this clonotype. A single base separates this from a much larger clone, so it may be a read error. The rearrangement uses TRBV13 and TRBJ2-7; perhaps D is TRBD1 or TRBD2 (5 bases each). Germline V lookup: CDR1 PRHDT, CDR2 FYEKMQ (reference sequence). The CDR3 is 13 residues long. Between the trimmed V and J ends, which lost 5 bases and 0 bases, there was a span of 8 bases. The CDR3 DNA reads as TGTGCCAGCAGCCGGGACCACTCCTACGAGCAGTACTTC. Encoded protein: CASSRDHSYEQYF. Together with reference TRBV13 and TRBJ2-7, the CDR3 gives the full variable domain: AAGVIQSPRHLIKEKRETATLKCYPIPRHDTVYWYQQGPGQDPQFLISFYEKMQSDKGSIPDRFSAQQFSDYHSELNMSSLELGDSALYFCASSRDHSYEQYFGPGTRLTVT.

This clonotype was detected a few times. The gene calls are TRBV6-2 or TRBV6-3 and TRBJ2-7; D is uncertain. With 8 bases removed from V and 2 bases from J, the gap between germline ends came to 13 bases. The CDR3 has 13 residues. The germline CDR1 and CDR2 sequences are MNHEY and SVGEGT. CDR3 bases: TGTGCCAGCTTAGGATCCTACCCCTACGAGCAGTACTTC. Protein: CASLGSYPYEQYF.

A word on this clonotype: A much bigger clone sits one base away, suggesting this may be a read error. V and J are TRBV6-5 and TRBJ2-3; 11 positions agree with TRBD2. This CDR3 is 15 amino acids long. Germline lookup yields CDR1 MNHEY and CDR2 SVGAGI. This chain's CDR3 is CANSATSGATDTQYF. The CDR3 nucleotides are TGTGCCAACAGTGCGACTAGCGGGGCCACAGATACGCAGTATTTT.